The 14 T cell receptor beta chains in this list originate from one sample, sequenced in a study of blood T cells in healthy people across ages. Alongside a J-beta primer mix, a sample-barcoded 5' primer served in a second PCR lasting roughly 7 to 11 cycles. TCRdb independently ran MiXCR on the 5' RACE reads; one entry per CDR3 protein. This repertoire shows some 800,000 distinct CDR3 sequences, 25% found once; its top ten account for under 4%. This sample was shared with a second study, whose subject was T cells of mothers and their children.

The sample consisted of blood. Every receptor here comes from a boy between 10 and 17 years old in good health.

This clonotype came up a few times. V and J are TRBV24-1 and TRBJ1-2; D not certain. V was pared by 3 bases and J by 8 bases, with 6 bases between. The CDR3 consists of 11 residues. From germline, CDR1 is KGHDR and CDR2 SFDVKD. CDR3: CATSDPSGYTF. The CDR3 bases are TGTGCCACCAGTGATCCATCCGGCTACACCTTC.

The genes are TRBV5-1 and TRBJ1-4; the D gene is possibly TRBD1 (5 bases). V was clipped by 7 bases and J by 0 bases, with 16 bases between them. Germline V gives CDR1 SGHRS, CDR2 YFSETQ. This CDR3 is 16 amino acids long. In DNA, the CDR3 is TGCGCCAGCTCATTTACAGGAGCTGCAACTAATGAAAAACTGTTTTTT. It codes for CASSFTGAATNEKLFF.

The chain joins TRBV3-1 to TRBJ1-1; D remains unclear. The CDR3 spans 17 residues. From germline, CDR1 is LGHDT and CDR2 YNNKEL (reference sequence). V lost 4 bases, J lost 4 bases, and 22 bases lay in between. In nucleotides, the CDR3 is TGTGCCAGCAGCCGCCCATTAACGAGTGGAGTGATCACTGAAGCTTTCTTT. The encoded protein is CASSRPLTSGVITEAFF.

This clonotype has a count of ten or more. V is TRBV18 and J is TRBJ2-1; D possibly corresponds to TRBD1 (6 bases). The CDR3 loop spans 15 amino acids. CDR1 and CDR2 (germline): KGHSH, LQKENI. V lost 3 bases to trimming and J lost 0 bases, with 9 bases between them. The CDR3 DNA sequence: TGTGCCAGCTCACCCCAGGGGAGCTCCTACAATGAGCAGTTCTTC. Its translation: CASSPQGSSYNEQFF.

The chain employs TRBV28 and TRBJ2-5; no clear D. CDR3 length: 11 residues. Germline CDR1 reads MDHEN; CDR2 reads SYDVKM. The V and J ends lost 2 bases and 9 bases respectively, with 7 bases between them. For the CDR3, the DNA is TGTGCCAGCAGTTTAGTGTCGGCCCAGTACTTC. Translated, it gives CASSLVSAQYF. Together with reference TRBV28 and TRBJ2-5, the CDR3 gives the full variable domain: DVKVTQSSRYLVKRTGEKVFLECVQDMDHENMFWYRQDPGLGLRLIYFSYDVKMKEKGDIPEGYSVSREKKERFSLILESASTNQTSMYLCASSLVSAQYFGPGTRLLVL.

The chain employs TRBV29-1 and TRBJ2-3; 8 positions agree with TRBD1. CDR1 and CDR2 from the germline V gene are SQVTM and ANQGSEA. V lost 6 bases and J lost 2; bases outside the gene matches: 4. CDR3 length: 13 residues. CDR3 in DNA: TGCAGCGTACCAGGGGGCGTCACAGATACGCAGTATTTT. Its protein is CSVPGGVTDTQYF.

V is TRBV10-3 and J is TRBJ2-5; D is undetermined. V gave up 10 bases and J gave up 3 bases, with 9 bases separating them. CDR1 is ENHRY and CDR2 is SYGVKD in the germline V gene. CDR3 length equals 11 residues. The CDR3 protein is CATQEKETQYF. The CDR3 DNA follows: TGTGCCACCCAAGAAAAAGAGACCCAGTACTTC.

V usage is TRBV7-2 and J usage is TRBJ1-6, with D perhaps TRBD1 (5 bases). The CDR3 spans 16 residues. V was clipped by 5 bases and J by 6 bases, with 17 bases between them. The germline gives CDR1 SGHTA, CDR2 FQGNSA. Here the CDR3 DNA reads TGTGCCAGCAGCCTAGAGCCGGGACGGACTAATTCACCCCTCCACTTT. Protein sequence: CASSLEPGRTNSPLHF. The full variable domain, rest sourced from reference TRBV7-2 and TRBJ1-6, is GAGVSQSPSNKVTEKGKDVELRCDPISGHTALYWYRQSLGQGLEFLIYFQGNSAPDKSGLPSDRFSAERTGGSVSTLTIQRTQQEDSAVYLCASSLEPGRTNSPLHFGNGTRLTVT.

The J gene is TRBJ1-1, the V gene TRBV6-2 or TRBV6-3; D might be TRBD1 (5 bases). This CDR3 is built from 14 residues. V lost 2 bases to trimming and J lost 4 bases, with 11 bases between them. The V gene's germline CDR1 is MNHEY and CDR2 SVGEGT. The CDR3 nucleotides read TGTGCCAGCAGTTACCTACAGGCTACCACTGAAGCTTTCTTT. Its translation: CASSYLQATTEAFF.

This clonotype was detected a few times. The chain combines TRBV28 with TRBJ1-2, with D tentatively TRBD1 (5 bases). The germline V gene has CDR1 MDHEN and CDR2 SYDVKM. CDR3 length: 13 amino acids. The V gene lost 5 bases and the J gene lost 3 bases, with 10 bases spanning the gap. The CDR3 sequence: CASSRGVDYGYTF. The DNA of the CDR3 is TGTGCCAGCAGTAGGGGAGTAGACTATGGCTACACCTTC.

This clonotype has a handful of counts. The gene calls are TRBV7-9 and TRBJ1-1; D is uncertain. CDR3 length: 13 residues. The germline V gene encodes CDR1 SEHNR and CDR2 FQNEAQ (reference sequence). V lost 5 bases and J lost 1, with 8 bases in between. The CDR3 DNA sequence: TGTGCCAGCAGCCCCGAGGGGAACACTGAAGCTTTCTTT. Amino acids: CASSPEGNTEAFF.

This clonotype has just one count. This rearrangement joins TRBV7-3 to TRBJ2-5; 8 bases line up with TRBD2. The J call may be incorrect, as the DNA end agrees better with TRBJ2-1. This CDR3 spans 17 amino acids. Germline V gene lookup returns CDR1 SGHTA and CDR2 FQGTGA. CDR3 bases: TGTGCCAGCAGCCTAGAGAGTAGCGGGGTCTCGGGCAATGAGCAGTTCTTC. It specifies CASSLESSGVSGNEQFF.

The rearrangement uses TRBV20-1 and TRBJ1-3; 7 bases match TRBD1. This CDR3 is built from 14 residues. The V gene end was trimmed by 1 base and the J gene end by 4 bases; junction bases not matched to a gene: 4. From germline, CDR1 is DFQATT and CDR2 SNEGSKA (reference sequence). The CDR3 protein is CSARAAGGGNTIYF. The CDR3 DNA reads as TGCAGTGCTAGAGCCGCAGGGGGGGGAAACACCATATATTTT.

In nucleotides, the CDR3 is TGTGCCAGCAGCGGAAACGGACAACATAGCAATCAGCCCCAGCATTTT. Its protein is CASSGNGQHSNQPQHF. The chain recombines TRBV3-1 with TRBJ1-5; possible D gene TRBD1, 5 bases. Germline V lookup: CDR1 LGHDT, CDR2 YNNKEL (reference sequence). This CDR3 has 16 residues. Trimming cost V 5 bases and J 0 bases, with 14 bases left between them.